Below are 22 T cell receptor beta chains sequenced from a single sample in a study of glioma-infiltrating T cells. Using RNA template, CDR3s of TCR alpha and beta were amplified with iRepertoire arm-PCR. Each CDR3 protein is one row after TCRdb ran MiXCR on the multiplex PCR reads. The repertoire includes approximately 93,000 distinct CDR3 sequences, approximately 42% of them detected once, and roughly two fifths sits in the top ten. The sequencing sample was made of glioma tissue, nonneoplastic brain tissue, or PBMCs (not recorded which). All receptors come from a human donor with low-grade glioma or glioblastoma, undergoing nonglioma brain surgery, or in good health (not recorded which).

In its sample, this clonotype was seen many times. J is TRBJ2-7 and V is TRBV11-2; TRBD1 matches 9 bases. With 4 bases clipped from V and 2 bases from J, the junction kept 6 bases outside the gene matches. The CDR3 is made up of 15 amino acids. CDR1 and CDR2 (germline): SGHAT, FQNNGV. The CDR3, as DNA: TGTGCCAGCAGCTGGTCGGGGACAGGGACCTACGAGCAGTACTTC. Translation: CASSWSGTGTYEQYF.

This clonotype occurred many times. The V and J genes are TRBV6-2 or TRBV6-3 and TRBJ2-3; D is unresolved. This CDR3 has 14 amino acids. CDR1 is MNHEY and CDR2 is SVGEGT in the germline V gene. Deletions cut 6 bases from V and 2 bases from J, with 12 bases between. Written as DNA, the CDR3 is TGTGCCAGCAGACCCGACGGGTACACAGATACGCAGTATTTT. As protein: CASRPDGYTDTQYF.

This chain's CDR3 is CASSYAQGGSSDTQFF. DNA for the CDR3: TGTGCCAGCAGTTACGCGCAGGGAGGAAGTTCAGATACGCAGTTCTTC. The gene calls are TRBV6-2 or TRBV6-3 and TRBJ2-1; the D gene is possibly TRBD2 (6 bases). The CDR3 is made up of 16 amino acids. Germline CDR1 is MNHEY and CDR2 is SVGEGT. V shed 2 bases and J shed 12 bases, with 23 bases lying between them.

This clonotype was counted at least ten times. The CDR3 is CATSDRAGTGELFF. The CDR3 DNA follows: TGTGCCACCAGTGATCGGGCCGGGACCGGGGAGCTGTTTTTT. The chain couples TRBV24-1 to TRBJ2-2; D is unresolved. The CDR3 runs to 14 residues. Per the germline V gene, CDR1 is KGHDR and CDR2 is SFDVKD. The V end was cut by 3 bases, the J end by 5 bases, with 9 bases between.

The chain is built from TRBV6-2 or TRBV6-3 and TRBJ2-7; TRBD2 is a possible D gene (6 bases). The germline CDR1 and CDR2 sequences are MNHEY and SVGEGT. The ends were cut back, 0 bases at V and 3 bases at J, with 12 bases in the middle. This CDR3 region has 15 residues. In DNA form, the CDR3 reads TGTGCCAGCAGTTACTCGTACCTGGGAGGCTACGAGCAGTACTTC. Translation: CASSYSYLGGYEQYF.

A word on this clonotype: This clone may be a read error of a much larger clone one base away. The chain joins TRBV6-5 to TRBJ2-7, with 7 bases identical to TRBD1. The CDR3 has 12 residues. Germline values: CDR1 MNHEY, CDR2 SVGAGI. The CDR3 DNA follows: TGCGCCAGGAAGACAGGGAGCTACGAGCAGTACTTC. Translation: CARKTGSYEQYF.

In its sample, this clonotype was seen many times. The rearrangement links TRBV5-4 to TRBJ2-2; 10 positions agree with TRBD2. Germline V CDR1 and CDR2: SGHNT, YYREEE (reference sequence). This CDR3 spans 15 amino acids. With V trimmed by 0 bases and J by 6 bases, 2 bases remained unmatched. CDR3 coding DNA: TGTGCCAGCAGCTTGGTAGGGACTAGCGCCGGGGAGCTGTTTTTT. It codes for CASSLVGTSAGELFF.

This clonotype qualifies as medium-sized (0.01 to 0.1%). The rearrangement joins TRBV7-6 to TRBJ2-5, with D possibly being TRBD2 (6 bases). The CDR3 contains 13 residues. V was pared by 1 base and J by 4 bases, with 7 bases between. CDR1 and CDR2 from the germline V gene are SGHVS and FNYEAQ. The CDR3 DNA follows: TGTGCCAGCAGCTTAGACGGGGGAGAGACCCAGTACTTC. Its translation: CASSLDGGETQYF.

On this clonotype: Lacking the conserved final phenylalanine or tryptophan, this CDR3 likely reflects a read error. DNA of the CDR3: TGTGCCAGCAGTGCATCAGGTTTCATCAATGAGCAGTTCTTA. Its protein product is CASSASGFINEQFL. The V call is TRBV7-9, the J call TRBJ2-1; D unresolved. This CDR3 is built from 14 residues. Germline V lookup: CDR1 SEHNR, CDR2 FQNEAQ (reference sequence). Between the trimmed V and J ends, which lost 6 bases and 6 bases, there was a span of 15 bases.

Points on this clonotype: A much larger clone is a single base away; this may be a read error. This CDR3 is missing its conserved last phenylalanine or tryptophan, likely due to a read error. The chain has TRBV5-1 and TRBJ1-3; no clear D gene. Germline V gene data show CDR1 as SGHRS and CDR2 as YFSETQ. Trimming shortened V by 0 bases and J by 0 bases, and 7 bases separated the two germline ends. The CDR3 covers 15 residues. The CDR3 loop is CASSLEASSGNTIYL. The CDR3, as DNA: TGCGCCAGCAGCTTGGAGGCCAGCTCTGGAAACACCATATATTTA.

This clonotype occurred many times. The chain uses TRBV7-2 and TRBJ2-7; no reliable D call. With 1 base removed from V and 3 bases from J, the gap between germline ends came to 13 bases. CDR3 length equals 15 residues. Germline V gene lookup returns CDR1 SGHTA and CDR2 FQGNSA. The CDR3 coding sequence is TGTGCCAGCAGCTTAGGCTCCCAGGTGATCTACGAGCAGTACTTC. Its protein product is CASSLGSQVIYEQYF.

CDR3 nucleotide sequence: TGTGCCAGCAGCCAGGGAGGGGGGGCCTATGAGCAGTTCTTC. It yields the protein CASSQGGGAYEQFF. This chain joins TRBV28 and TRBJ2-1; D is possibly TRBD2 (7 bases). V shed 6 bases and J shed 8 bases, with 17 bases lying between them. CDR3 size: 14 residues. Germline CDR1 reads MDHEN; CDR2 reads SYDVKM.

About this clonotype itself: Given the absence of the conserved phenylalanine or tryptophan at the CDR3 end, a read error is likely. The chain employs TRBV15 and TRBJ2-5; 7 bases fit TRBD1. CDR3 size: 15 residues. J was trimmed by 4 bases and V by 2 bases; bases with no gene match: 7. The germline CDR1 and CDR2 sequences are LNHNV and YYDKDF (reference sequence). CDR3 bases: TGTGCCACCAGCAGACAGGGGGTAATTCTAGAGACCCAGTACCTC. Translated: CATSRQGVILETQYL.

Points on this clonotype: Compared with germline, one end of the junction differs, possibly owing to a read error. This sequence joins TRBV7-8 and TRBJ2-3; D is tentatively TRBD1 or TRBD2 (7 bases each). Looked up from germline, CDR1 is SGHVS and CDR2 is FQNEAQ. The CDR3 totals 14 residues. CDR3 bases: TGTGCCAGCAACTTCAGGGGGGGGGGAGATACGCATTATTTT. This encodes CASNFRGGGDTHYF.

The gene calls are TRBV7-9 and TRBJ1-2, with a possible D match to TRBD1 (5 bases). The V end was cut by 6 bases, the J end by 4 bases, with 9 bases between. This CDR3 has 12 amino acids. Germline loops: CDR1 SEHNR, CDR2 FQNEAQ (reference sequence). The CDR3 region has the DNA TGTGCCAGCAGAGGAGGGGTCTATGGCTACACCTTC. Protein sequence: CASRGGVYGYTF.

This clonotype was found many times. The V and J genes are TRBV2 and TRBJ1-5; unclear D gene. Per the germline V gene, CDR1 is SNHLY and CDR2 is FYNNEI. The CDR3 length is 13 residues. Trimming removed 6 bases at V and 2 bases at J, with 8 bases between. The DNA for the CDR3 is TGTGCCAGCAGCTCAAGCGGCAATCAGCCCCAGCATTTT. Its protein is CASSSSGNQPQHF.

This clonotype showed up many times. The rearrangement uses TRBV20-1 and TRBJ2-1, with 9 bases aligning to TRBD2. Trimming cost V 2 bases and J 2 bases; bases outside gene matches: 4. The CDR3 contains 15 residues. Germline V gives CDR1 DFQATT, CDR2 SNEGSKA (reference sequence). CDR3 amino acids: CSARPLAGTYNEQFF. In nucleotides, the CDR3 is TGCAGTGCTAGACCACTAGCGGGTACCTACAATGAGCAGTTCTTC.

The chain recombines TRBV7-9 with TRBJ1-6; D perhaps matches TRBD1 (5 bases). Germline loops: CDR1 SEHNR, CDR2 FQNEAQ (reference sequence). V was trimmed by 5 bases and J by 8 bases, leaving 19 bases between them. The CDR3 totals 16 residues. This CDR3 reads CASSPARDRQDSPLHF. The CDR3 nucleotides read TGTGCCAGCAGCCCCGCCCGGGACCGGCAGGATTCACCCCTCCACTTT.

In this sample, this clonotype turned up many times. The genes are TRBV18 and TRBJ2-1; D is ambiguous. CDR1 KGHSH and CDR2 LQKENI come from the germline V gene. V lost 3 bases and J lost 1, with 13 bases in between. This CDR3 is built from 16 residues. Here the CDR3 DNA reads TGTGCCAGCTCACCCCCTTCAACGGGTTCCTACAATGAGCAGTTCTTC. This codes for CASSPPSTGSYNEQFF.

Regarding this clonotype: A single base separates this from a much larger clone, so it may be a read error. This sequence joins TRBV19 and TRBJ2-5; D call uncertain. Germline CDR1 and CDR2: LNHDA and SQIVND (reference sequence). V lost 11 bases and J 8 bases, leaving 15 bases between the germline ends. The CDR3 covers 11 residues. CDR3 sequence (DNA): TGTGCCGGTATTACGGGTGAAACCCAGTACTTC. It codes for CAGITGETQYF.

This clonotype was recorded many times. V and J are TRBV19 and TRBJ2-7; D not resolved. Germline V gives CDR1 LNHDA, CDR2 SQIVND (reference sequence). The CDR3 is made up of 15 amino acids. V was clipped by 3 bases and J by 0 bases, with 12 bases between them. DNA of the CDR3: TGTGCCAGTAGTATCCTTTGGGATTTCTCCTACGAGCAGTACTTC. This gives the protein CASSILWDFSYEQYF. Complete variable domain (other parts from reference TRBV19 and TRBJ2-7): DGGITQSPKYLFRKEGQNVTLSCEQNLNHDAMYWYRQDPGQGLRLIYYSQIVNDFQKGDIAEGYSVSREKKESFPLTVTSAQKNPTAFYLCASSILWDFSYEQYFGPGTRLTVT.

In its sample, this clonotype was seen once. A read error may be the cause here, since a much bigger clone is one base away. The V call is TRBV5-1, the J call TRBJ2-7; 10 positions agree with TRBD1. Germline V gives CDR1 SGHRS, CDR2 YFSETQ. There are 14 residues in the CDR3. CDR3 DNA sequence: TGCGCCAGCAGCTTTGGACAGGGGGGCTACAAGCAGTACTTC. It specifies CASSFGQGGYKQYF.